This passage covers 2 T cell receptor beta chains from one sample sequenced in a study of CD8 T cells in ankylosing spondylitis (dated by TCRdb to about 2017). Library preparation employed 5' RACE. The listed sequencing device is Illumina HiSeq 2500. Starting from the raw public reads, TCRdb applied fastp trimming at Q25, assembled clones with MiXCR and retained in-frame beta chains. Here each entry gathers all rows of one CDR3 protein and keeps the most common genes and DNA. The sample profile shows hundreds of thousands of distinct CDR3 sequences; 18% of them were found once. About 44% of the sample rests with the top ten. For these receptors, no antigen is known. Broad study findings and their caveats: Blood from ankylosing spondylitis patients appeared to be characterized by a TCR beta motif made up of fewer than ten highly homologous amino acid variants.

Sequenced sample: blood, either unsorted or a sorted T cell fraction (not recorded which). These receptors all stem from a male donor with ankylosing spondylitis.

This sequence joins TRBV5-4 and TRBJ2-1; D gene unclear. Germline loops: CDR1 SGHNT, CDR2 YYREEE (reference sequence). The CDR3 length is 16 residues. Trimming stripped 0 bases from V and 0 bases from J, with 10 bases between. The CDR3: CASSLVGKSSYNEQFF. The CDR3 DNA reads as TGTGCCAGCAGCTTGGTGGGGAAAAGCTCCTACAATGAGCAGTTCTTC.

This clonotype has ten or more counts. The gene calls are TRBV9 and TRBJ2-1, with D maybe TRBD2 (5 bases). V shed 0 bases and J shed 7 bases, with 14 bases lying between them. Germline V CDR1 and CDR2: SGDLS, YYNGEE. The CDR3 covers 15 residues. The CDR3 nucleotides read TGTGCCAGCAGCGTAGGTCGGGGATTGGGGAATGAGCAGTTCTTC. Residues: CASSVGRGLGNEQFF.